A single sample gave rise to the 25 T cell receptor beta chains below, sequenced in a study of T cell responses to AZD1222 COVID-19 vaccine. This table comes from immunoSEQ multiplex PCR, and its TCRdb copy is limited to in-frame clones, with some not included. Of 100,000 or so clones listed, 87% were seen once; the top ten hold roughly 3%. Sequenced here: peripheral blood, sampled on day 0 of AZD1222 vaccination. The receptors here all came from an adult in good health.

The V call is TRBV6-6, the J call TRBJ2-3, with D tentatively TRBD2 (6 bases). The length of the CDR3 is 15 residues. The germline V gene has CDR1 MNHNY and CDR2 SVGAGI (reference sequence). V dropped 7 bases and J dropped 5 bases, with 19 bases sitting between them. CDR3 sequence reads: CASIDGRGVVDTQYF. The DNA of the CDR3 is TGTGCCAGCATTGATGGGCGGGGAGTAGTAGATACGCAGTATTTT.

The CDR3: CASSQVNRYGYTF. In DNA, the CDR3 is TGCGCCAGCAGCCAAGTAAACCGCTATGGCTACACCTTC. The gene calls are TRBV4-1 and TRBJ1-2; no clear D gene. Germline-derived CDR1 and CDR2 are MGHRA and YSYEKL. The CDR3 has 13 residues. Trimming shortened V by 1 base and J by 4 bases, and 7 bases separated the two germline ends.

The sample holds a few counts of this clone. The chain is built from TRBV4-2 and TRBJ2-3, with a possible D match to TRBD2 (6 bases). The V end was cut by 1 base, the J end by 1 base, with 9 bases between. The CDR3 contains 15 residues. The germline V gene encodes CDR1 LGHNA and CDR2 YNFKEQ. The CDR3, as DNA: TGTGCCAGCAGCCAAGTTAGCGGTGGCACAGATACGCAGTATTTT. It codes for CASSQVSGGTDTQYF.

CDR3 loop: CASRIQPSRWAFF. The CDR3, as DNA: TGTGCCAGCAGGATCCAACCCTCCCGGTGGGCTTTCTTT. The rearrangement uses TRBV28 and TRBJ1-1; D not certain. The CDR3 runs 13 residues. Germline V gene lookup returns CDR1 MDHEN and CDR2 SYDVKM. The V gene lost 6 bases and the J gene lost 11 bases, with 19 bases spanning the gap.

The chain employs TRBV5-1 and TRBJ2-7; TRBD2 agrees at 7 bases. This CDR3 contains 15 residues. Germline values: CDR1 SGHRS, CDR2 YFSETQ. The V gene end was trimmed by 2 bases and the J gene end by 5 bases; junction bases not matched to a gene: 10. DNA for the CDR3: TGCGCCAGCAGCTTAACTCCGGGAGGTGAGGACGAGCAGTACTTC. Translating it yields CASSLTPGGEDEQYF.

CDR3 nucleotide sequence: TGTGCCAGCAGTTACTCTAGCGGGGGCAAAAGAGAGACCCAGTACTTC. It specifies CASSYSSGGKRETQYF. The chain carries TRBV6-5 and TRBJ2-5, with 9 bases matching TRBD2. Germline V gene lookup returns CDR1 MNHEY and CDR2 SVGAGI. CDR3 size: 16 residues. J gave up 4 bases and V 0 bases, and 6 bases lay outside the gene matches.

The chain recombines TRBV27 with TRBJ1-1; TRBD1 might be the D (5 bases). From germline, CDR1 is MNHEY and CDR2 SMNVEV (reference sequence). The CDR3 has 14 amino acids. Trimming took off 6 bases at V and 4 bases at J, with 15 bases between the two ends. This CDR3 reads CASRGGWGGTEAFF. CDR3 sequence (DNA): TGTGCCAGCAGGGGGGGGTGGGGTGGCACTGAAGCTTTCTTT.

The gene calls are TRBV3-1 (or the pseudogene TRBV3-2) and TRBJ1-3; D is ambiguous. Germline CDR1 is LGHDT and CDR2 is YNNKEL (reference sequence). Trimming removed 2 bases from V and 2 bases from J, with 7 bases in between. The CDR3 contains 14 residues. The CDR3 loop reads CASSQTYAGNTIYF. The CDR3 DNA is TGTGCCAGCAGCCAAACATACGCTGGAAACACCATATATTTT.

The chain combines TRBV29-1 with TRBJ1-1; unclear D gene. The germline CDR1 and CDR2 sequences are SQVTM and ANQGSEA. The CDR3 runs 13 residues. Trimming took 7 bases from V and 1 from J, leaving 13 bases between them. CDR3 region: CSAEREGNTEAFF. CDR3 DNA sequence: TGCAGCGCAGAGAGGGAAGGGAACACTGAAGCTTTCTTT.

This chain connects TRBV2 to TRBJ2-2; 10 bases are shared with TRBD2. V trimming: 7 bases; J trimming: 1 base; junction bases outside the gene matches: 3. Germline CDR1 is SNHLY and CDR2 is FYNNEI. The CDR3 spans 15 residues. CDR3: CASTRLAGNTGELFF. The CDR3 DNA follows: TGTGCCAGCACTAGACTAGCGGGGAACACCGGGGAGCTGTTTTTT.

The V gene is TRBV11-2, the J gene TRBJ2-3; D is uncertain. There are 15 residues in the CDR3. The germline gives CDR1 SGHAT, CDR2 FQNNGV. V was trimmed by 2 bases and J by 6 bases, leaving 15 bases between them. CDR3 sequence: CASSLRKYTGDTQYF. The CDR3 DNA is TGTGCCAGCAGCTTAAGAAAATATACCGGGGATACGCAGTATTTT.

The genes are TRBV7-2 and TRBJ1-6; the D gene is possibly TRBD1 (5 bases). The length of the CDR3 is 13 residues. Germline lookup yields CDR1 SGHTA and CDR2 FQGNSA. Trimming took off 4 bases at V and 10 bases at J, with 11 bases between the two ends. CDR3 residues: CASSSPPGSPLHF. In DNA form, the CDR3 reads TGTGCCAGCAGCTCACCCCCAGGGTCACCCCTCCACTTT.

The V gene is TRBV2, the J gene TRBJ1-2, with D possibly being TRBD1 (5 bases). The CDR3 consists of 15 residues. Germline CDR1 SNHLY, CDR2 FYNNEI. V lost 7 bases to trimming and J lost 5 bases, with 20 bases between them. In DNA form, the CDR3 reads TGTGCCAGCACAGCATACAGGCCCAACGGGTATGGCTACACCTTC. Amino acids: CASTAYRPNGYGYTF. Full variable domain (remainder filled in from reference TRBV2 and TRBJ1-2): EPEVTQTPSHQVTQMGQEVILRCVPISNHLYFYWYRQILGQKVEFLVSFYNNEISEKSEIFDDQFSVERPDGSNFTLKIRSTKLEDSAMYFCASTAYRPNGYGYTFGSGTRLTVV.

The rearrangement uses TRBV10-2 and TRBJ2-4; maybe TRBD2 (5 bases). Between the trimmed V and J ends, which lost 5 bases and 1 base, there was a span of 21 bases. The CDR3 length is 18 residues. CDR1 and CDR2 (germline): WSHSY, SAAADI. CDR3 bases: TGCGCCAGCAGTAGCGGCAGATCCGGCAGGCTTGCCAAAAACATTCAGTACTTC. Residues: CASSSGRSGRLAKNIQYF.

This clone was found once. The CDR3 region is CASVPPPFTPGDEQFF. DNA for the CDR3: TGCGCCAGCGTCCCACCACCCTTTACCCCGGGCGATGAGCAGTTCTTC. V gene TRBV5-1 combines with J gene TRBJ2-1; D remains ambiguous. The CDR3 runs 16 residues. Germline lookup yields CDR1 SGHRS and CDR2 YFSETQ. V was pared by 7 bases and J by 8 bases, with 25 bases between. Drawing the rest from reference TRBV5-1 and TRBJ2-1, the complete variable domain is KAGVTQTPRYLIKTRGQQVTLSCSPISGHRSVSWYQQTPGQGLQFLFEYFSETQRNKGNFPGRFSGRQFSNSRSEMNVSTLELGDSALYLCASVPPPFTPGDEQFFGPGTRLTVL.

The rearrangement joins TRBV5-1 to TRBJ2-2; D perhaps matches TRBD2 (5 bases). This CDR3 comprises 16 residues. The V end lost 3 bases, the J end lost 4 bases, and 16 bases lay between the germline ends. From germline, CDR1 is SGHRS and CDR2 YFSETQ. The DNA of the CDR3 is TGCGCCAGCAGCTCCCGCCCGGGGTCGGGCACCGGGGAGCTGTTTTTT. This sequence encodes CASSSRPGSGTGELFF.

DNA of the CDR3: TGTGCCAGCAGCTCTAGCGGGGGCTCCTACAATGAGCAGTTCTTC. Amino acid sequence: CASSSSGGSYNEQFF. The chain uses TRBV7-3 and TRBJ2-1, with 10 bases aligning to TRBD2. Germline lookup yields CDR1 SGHTA and CDR2 FQGTGA. There are 15 residues in the CDR3. The V segment lost 4 bases and the J segment 0 bases; nucleotides outside the gene matches: 0.

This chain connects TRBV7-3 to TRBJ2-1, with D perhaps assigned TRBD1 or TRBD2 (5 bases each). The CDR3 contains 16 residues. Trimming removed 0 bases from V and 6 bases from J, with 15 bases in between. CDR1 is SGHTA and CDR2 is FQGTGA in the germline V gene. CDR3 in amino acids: CASSLTPVGAGNEQFF. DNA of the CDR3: TGTGCCAGCAGCTTAACGCCCGTAGGGGCGGGCAATGAGCAGTTCTTC.

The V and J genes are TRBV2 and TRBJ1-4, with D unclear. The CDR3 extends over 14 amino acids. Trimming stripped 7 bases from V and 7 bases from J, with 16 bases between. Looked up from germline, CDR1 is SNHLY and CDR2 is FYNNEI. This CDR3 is CASKAGLVREKLFF. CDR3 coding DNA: TGTGCCAGCAAGGCAGGCCTGGTTCGTGAAAAACTGTTTTTT.

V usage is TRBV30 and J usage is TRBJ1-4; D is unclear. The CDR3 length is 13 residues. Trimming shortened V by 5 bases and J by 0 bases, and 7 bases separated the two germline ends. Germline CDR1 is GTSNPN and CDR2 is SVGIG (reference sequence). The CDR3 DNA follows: TGTGCCTGGTCGGCTACAACTAATGAAAAACTGTTTTTT. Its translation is CAWSATTNEKLFF.

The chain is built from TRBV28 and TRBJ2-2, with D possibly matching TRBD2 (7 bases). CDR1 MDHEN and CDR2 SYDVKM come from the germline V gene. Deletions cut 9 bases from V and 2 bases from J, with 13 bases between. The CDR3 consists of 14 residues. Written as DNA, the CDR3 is TGTGCCAGTCGGGCGGGGGCAAACACCGGGGAGCTGTTTTTT. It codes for CASRAGANTGELFF.

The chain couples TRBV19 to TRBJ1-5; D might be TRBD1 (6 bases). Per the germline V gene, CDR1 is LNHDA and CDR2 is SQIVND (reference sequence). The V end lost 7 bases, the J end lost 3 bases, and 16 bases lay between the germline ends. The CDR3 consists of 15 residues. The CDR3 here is CASTPRQGTNQPQHF. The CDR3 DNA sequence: TGTGCCAGTACCCCCCGGCAGGGGACCAATCAGCCCCAGCATTTT.

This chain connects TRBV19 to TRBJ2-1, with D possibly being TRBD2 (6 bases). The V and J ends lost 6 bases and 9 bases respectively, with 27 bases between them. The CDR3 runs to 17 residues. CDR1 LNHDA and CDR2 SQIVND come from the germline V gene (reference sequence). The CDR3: CASSPTPGTPGSPEQFF. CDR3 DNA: TGTGCCAGTAGCCCAACCCCCGGGACTCCTGGGTCCCCTGAGCAGTTCTTC.

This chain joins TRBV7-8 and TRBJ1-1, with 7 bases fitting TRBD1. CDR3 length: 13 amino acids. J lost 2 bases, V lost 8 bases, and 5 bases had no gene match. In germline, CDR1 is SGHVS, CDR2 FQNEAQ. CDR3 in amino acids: CASAGTVNTEAFF. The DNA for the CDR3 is TGTGCCAGCGCCGGGACAGTAAACACTGAAGCTTTCTTT.

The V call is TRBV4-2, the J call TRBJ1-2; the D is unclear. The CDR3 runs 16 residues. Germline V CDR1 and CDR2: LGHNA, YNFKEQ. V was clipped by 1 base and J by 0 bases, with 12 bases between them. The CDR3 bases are TGTGCCAGCAGCCAAGTCGGGGATTTAGCTAACTATGGCTACACCTTC. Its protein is CASSQVGDLANYGYTF.